The entry below describes one T cell receptor (beta chain). The record originates from a study of blood T cell repertoires in COVID-19. Study-level background: The samples span acute and convalescent COVID-19 from the United States, Italy and Spain. The analysed material was cDNA or gDNA that came from T cells, B-cell-depleted T cells, or PBMCs.

The CDR3 spans 13 residues. V was shortened by 3 bases and J by 0 bases, with 5 bases between the two germline ends. Germline V gene lookup returns CDR1 DFQATT and CDR2 SNEGSKA (reference sequence). As originally analysed: By means of reference gene primer amplification, nucleated cell counts were estimated. The assay was immunoSEQ multiplex PCR, and TCRdb's table has in-frame clones only and misses some. That table is the source of V, J and clone size, and D and trimming were worked out from the DNA. The sample has roughly 50,000 clones; 80% to 85% are singletons. The TCR was taken from a woman over 75 with acute or convalescent COVID-19. The chain combines TRBV20-1 with TRBJ2-2, with D uncertain. Sequencing input: peripheral blood. CDR3 nucleotides: TGCAGTGCTAGTCTCGCGAACACCGGGGAGCTGTTTTTT. Protein sequence: CSASLANTGELFF.